Sequencing of this TCR beta chain was carried out in a study of T cell responses to AZD1222 COVID-19 vaccine. Study outcomes and limitations: No day 14 peak samples; only post-peak repertoires were characterized.

CDR3 length: 13 residues. Germline assignment: CDR1 MDHEN and CDR2 SYDVKM. With 10 bases clipped from V and 7 bases from J, the junction kept 7 bases outside the gene matches. The method was immunoSEQ multiplex PCR; TCRdb's version includes in-frame clones alone and lacks a portion of them. The table has about 130,000 clones, around 89% seen once; the top ten hold 1.5% to 1.9%. As to this clone: The antigen remains undetermined.

The rearrangement uses TRBV28 and TRBJ2-1, with TRBD1 identical over 10 bases. Sequenced material: peripheral blood, taken on day 0 of AZD1222 vaccination. This receptor was obtained from an adult in good health. The CDR3 DNA sequence: TGTGCCAACCGGGACAGGGGCAGGAATGAGCAGTTCTTC. This encodes CANRDRGRNEQFF.